One and the same sample provided the 17 T cell receptor beta chains below, sequenced in a study of T-cell memory formation after mild COVID-19. TCRdb re-derived calls from the 5' RACE reads in MiXCR, one entry per CDR3 protein. The sample lists approximately 180,000 distinct CDR3 sequences, roughly 17% occurring once. Sequenced material: PBMCs or a T cell subset sorted from them (not recorded which). Receptor source: an adult woman who had mild COVID-19 (a few samples of this study predate the infection). Cell type and time point are not known.

V is TRBV9 and J is TRBJ1-2, with TRBD1 matching over 9 bases. Germline lookup yields CDR1 SGDLS and CDR2 YYNGEE. V shed 6 bases, J shed 6 bases, and the junction held 21 bases outside the gene matches. This CDR3 has 18 amino acids. DNA for the CDR3: TGTGCCAGCATCGATTGTAATTACCGGGACAGGGTGAGAGATGGCTACACCTTC. Encoded protein: CASIDCNYRDRVRDGYTF.

This clonotype came up a few times. The rearrangement joins TRBV5-1 to TRBJ2-5; D might be TRBD2 (5 bases). Trimming removed 1 base at V and 5 bases at J, with 12 bases between. The CDR3 length is 14 residues. Per germline, CDR1 SGHRS and CDR2 YFSETQ. The CDR3 nucleotides read TGCGCCAGCAGCTTGCGAGGGTTTGGGGAGACCCAGTACTTC. This gives the protein CASSLRGFGETQYF.

The chain has TRBV12-3 or TRBV12-4 and TRBJ2-5; 9 nucleotides align to TRBD2. The V and J ends lost 3 bases and 5 bases, in that order; junction bases with no gene match: 4. The CDR3 covers 14 residues. The CDR3 region is CASSLTSGTETQYF. For the CDR3, the DNA is TGTGCCAGCAGTTTGACTAGCGGAACCGAGACCCAGTACTTC.

The chain is built from TRBV20-1 and TRBJ1-6, with a tentative D call TRBD1 (5 bases). The CDR3 loop spans 15 amino acids. CDR1 and CDR2 (germline): DFQATT, SNEGSKA (reference sequence). Trimming cost V 0 bases and J 6 bases, with 12 bases left between them. The DNA of the CDR3 is TGCAGTGCTAGAGATGGGGGGGAGCCTAATTCACCCCTCCACTTT. Translating gives CSARDGGEPNSPLHF.

This clonotype was detected ten times or more. V gene TRBV5-5 combines with J gene TRBJ2-1; TRBD2 might be the D (5 bases). CDR3 length: 12 amino acids. Germline-derived CDR1 and CDR2 are SGHKS and YYEKEE (reference sequence). Trimming took 0 bases from V and 9 from J, leaving 7 bases between them. The CDR3 here is CASSLAGIEQFF. The CDR3 coding sequence is TGTGCCAGCAGCTTGGCGGGGATTGAGCAGTTCTTC. Filled out from reference TRBV5-5 and TRBJ2-1, the complete variable domain reads DAGVTQSPTHLIKTRGQQVTLRCSPISGHKSVSWYQQVLGQGPQFIFQYYEKEERGRGNFPDRFSARQFPNYSSELNVNALLLGDSALYLCASSLAGIEQFFGPGTRLTVL.

In its sample, this clonotype was seen a few times. This rearrangement joins TRBV7-9 to TRBJ2-3; D gene ambiguous. Trimming stripped 6 bases from V and 5 bases from J, with 9 bases between. Germline V gene sequence: CDR1 SEHNR, CDR2 FQNEAQ (reference sequence). This CDR3 spans 12 amino acids. CDR3: CASSLDVDTQYF. The CDR3 region has the DNA TGTGCCAGCAGTTTGGATGTAGATACGCAGTATTTT.

The V call is TRBV5-1, the J call TRBJ2-5; no clear D gene. CDR3 length: 13 amino acids. V dropped 1 base and J dropped 1 base, with 5 bases sitting between them. The germline V gene has CDR1 SGHRS and CDR2 YFSETQ. CDR3 sequence: CASSLYGQETQYF. CDR3 coding DNA: TGCGCCAGCAGCTTGTACGGCCAAGAGACCCAGTACTTC.

This clonotype was counted a single time. The rearrangement links TRBV6-5 to TRBJ1-6; D not resolved. Looked up from germline, CDR1 is MNHEY and CDR2 is SVGAGI. V lost 0 bases and J 4 bases, leaving 13 bases between the germline ends. CDR3 length: 17 amino acids. CDR3 coding DNA: TGTGCCAGCAGTTACTCCGGGGTGTGGAATTATAATTCACCCCTCCACTTT. The encoded protein is CASSYSGVWNYNSPLHF.

This clonotype appeared many times. The CDR3 DNA reads TGTGCCAGCAGCTTTAGCGGGAGGTTACAAGATGAGCAGTTCTTC. Translating it yields CASSFSGRLQDEQFF. J is TRBJ2-1 and V is TRBV7-6; 10 nucleotides align to TRBD2. Germline V gene data show CDR1 as SGHVS and CDR2 as FNYEAQ. V shed 3 bases and J 8 bases; nucleotides not matched to a gene: 7. The CDR3 runs to 15 residues.

This clonotype showed up many times. The rearrangement uses TRBV12-3 or TRBV12-4 and TRBJ1-4, with 7 bases aligning to TRBD1. The CDR3 loop spans 14 amino acids. The ends lost 2 bases at V and 8 bases at J; junction bases unmatched: 5. CDR3 sequence (DNA): TGTGCCAGCAGTTTAAGGGGGCTCGGAGAAAAACTGTTTTTT. Its protein is CASSLRGLGEKLFF.

This clonotype appeared a few times. The CDR3 DNA is TGTGCCAGCAGTTACCCCTCCTACGAGCAGTACTTC. Protein sequence: CASSYPSYEQYF. The chain joins TRBV6-2 or TRBV6-3 to TRBJ2-7; D is unclear. The V gene lost 2 bases and the J gene lost 0 bases, with 2 bases spanning the gap. The germline V gene encodes CDR1 MNHEY and CDR2 SVGEGT. The CDR3 is 12 residues long.

This rearrangement joins TRBV6-2 or TRBV6-3 to TRBJ2-7, with D possibly being TRBD1 (5 bases). Germline V gene data show CDR1 as MNHEY and CDR2 as SVGEGT. The ends were cut back, 4 bases at V and 6 bases at J, with 10 bases in the middle. The CDR3 is 12 residues long. The CDR3 nucleotides read TGTGCCAGCAGTTCGACAGTCGGCGAGCAGTACTTC. It translates to CASSSTVGEQYF.

This clonotype was counted a few times. The rearrangement joins TRBV7-9 to TRBJ2-3; 9 bases fit TRBD1. The germline CDR1 and CDR2 sequences are SEHNR and FQNEAQ (reference sequence). Trimming removed 5 bases from V and 2 bases from J; junction bases left unmatched: 2. The CDR3 has 14 amino acids. The CDR3 DNA follows: TGTGCCAGCAGCGACAGGGGGTTCACAGATACGCAGTATTTT. It codes for CASSDRGFTDTQYF.

Only a few counts were recorded for this clonotype. V gene TRBV7-9 combines with J gene TRBJ1-2; 7 bases align to TRBD1. V shed 10 bases, J shed 7 bases, and the junction held 12 bases outside the gene matches. CDR3 length equals 13 residues. Germline values: CDR1 SEHNR, CDR2 FQNEAQ (reference sequence). The CDR3: CAIATGPVSGYTF. For the CDR3, the DNA is TGTGCCATCGCGACAGGGCCAGTCTCTGGCTACACCTTC.

The table lists this clonotype with a count of one. This chain uses TRBV24-1 with TRBJ2-5; D could derive from TRBD1 or TRBD2 (5 bases each). The V end was cut by 4 bases, the J end by 5 bases, with 13 bases between. The germline V gene encodes CDR1 KGHDR and CDR2 SFDVKD. The CDR3 totals 14 residues. The CDR3 DNA reads as TGTGCCACCAGTGACTCGGGGCCGGAGGAGACCCAGTACTTC. Translating gives CATSDSGPEETQYF.

The rearrangement uses TRBV4-1 and TRBJ2-5; TRBD1 matches 7 bases. Germline-derived CDR1 and CDR2 are MGHRA and YSYEKL. The CDR3 totals 15 residues. Losses at the gene ends were 2 bases for V and 5 bases for J; bases not matched to a gene: 8. CDR3: CASSQRGQGLETQYF. DNA for the CDR3: TGCGCCAGCAGCCAAAGGGGGCAGGGGCTGGAGACCCAGTACTTC.

This clonotype was seen many times. At one of its ends the junction is not consistent with the germline gene, which may arise from a read error. The gene calls are TRBV4-3 and TRBJ2-1, with D possibly matching TRBD2 (5 bases). The CDR3 contains 12 residues. Germline loops: CDR1 LGHNA, CDR2 YSLEER. The CDR3 protein is CASSQGSSRLIF. CDR3 in DNA: TGCGCCAGCAGCCAGGGTTCTAGCCGGCTGATCTTC.